These T cell receptor beta chains were read from a single sample in a study of T cell repertoires in cytomegalovirus infection. Their antigens are not known. TCRdb ran MiXCR on the reads and lists one entry per CDR3 protein. Of about 770,000 distinct CDR3 sequences in the sample, about 27% were seen once. The source was cultured CD8+ T cells from PBMCs, collected from culture after CMV antigen stimulation. These receptors all come from a human donor in good health (CMV status not recorded). Some clones in this sample may be carry-over from other donors' samples. CDR3s include the opening cysteine and the closing phenylalanine or tryptophan. D genes are given only for firm matches. Rows give clone size only sometimes, using once, few, many, or a class for an expanded clone.

size,J,V,D,CDR3,DNA
many,TRBJ1-1,TRBV12-3/TRBV12-4,NA,CASSLSVVGPEAFF,TGTGCCAGCAGTTTAAGCGTGGTTGGCCCTGAAGCTTTCTTT
NA,TRBJ2-7,TRBV12-5,TRBD2,CASAPGGYEQYF,TGTGCTAGTGCCCCGGGGGGATACGAGCAGTACTTC
NA,TRBJ2-7,TRBV4-2,NA,CASSPEGGKQYF,TGTGCCAGCAGCCCAGAGGGGGGAAAGCAGTACTTC
NA,TRBJ2-5,TRBV12-3/TRBV12-4,NA,CASSNRDSSPQETQYF,TGTGCCAGCAGTAACCGGGACTCCTCTCCCCAAGAGACCCAGTACTTC
few,TRBJ2-2,TRBV10-3,TRBD1,CAAHGGQGTTGELFF,TGTGCCGCACATGGAGGACAGGGCACCACCGGGGAGCTGTTTTTT
NA,TRBJ1-5,TRBV27,NA,CASSLSGVGNQPQHF,TGTGCCAGCAGTTTATCGGGGGTAGGGAATCAGCCCCAGCATTTT
NA,TRBJ1-3,TRBV7-9,NA,CASGASDSGNTIYF,TGTGCCAGCGGGGCCAGTGACTCTGGAAACACCATATATTTT
NA,TRBJ2-3,TRBV27,TRBD1,CASSYRGPEDTQYF,TGTGCCAGCAGCTACAGGGGGCCGGAAGATACGCAGTATTTT
NA,TRBJ2-1,TRBV11-2,NA,CASSLFRRNEQFF,TGTGCCAGCAGCTTATTTCGGCGGAATGAGCAGTTCTTC
NA,TRBJ1-1,TRBV12-3/TRBV12-4,NA,CASSSPTGDTEAFF,TGTGCCAGCAGTTCTCCAACAGGAGACACTGAAGCTTTCTTT
NA,TRBJ2-2,TRBV5-1,NA,CASTPGGSVRELFF,TGCGCCAGCACTCCCGGCGGATCGGTTCGGGAGCTGTTTTTT
few,TRBJ2-1,TRBV11-3,NA,CASSPREPGYNEQFF,TGTGCCAGCAGCCCCAGGGAGCCGGGATACAATGAGCAGTTCTTC
NA,TRBJ1-5,TRBV4-1,TRBD1,CASSQVQGVQPQHF,TGCGCCAGCAGCCAAGTACAGGGGGTTCAGCCCCAGCATTTT
NA,TRBJ1-1,TRBV5-4,NA,CASSSAGRTFF,TGTGCCAGCAGCTCCGCCGGGAGGACTTTCTTT
few,TRBJ1-2,TRBV7-2,NA,CASSLVEKDLDGYTF,TGTGCCAGCAGCTTAGTCGAAAAGGATTTGGATGGCTACACCTTC
NA,TRBJ2-2,TRBV3-1,NA,CASSQDARANTGELFF,TGTGCCAGCAGCCAAGATGCCAGAGCGAACACCGGGGAGCTGTTTTTT
NA,TRBJ1-1,TRBV3-1,NA,CASSQGLPSNTEAFF,TGTGCCAGCAGCCAAGGGCTCCCCTCTAACACTGAAGCTTTCTTT
few,TRBJ2-1,TRBV7-6,TRBD1,CASSLAGGTGAYNEQFF,TGTGCCAGCAGCTTAGCCGGAGGGACAGGGGCCTACAATGAGCAGTTCTTC
NA,TRBJ1-2,TRBV2,NA,CASIQTNYGYTF,TGTGCCAGCATTCAGACCAACTATGGCTACACCTTC
few,TRBJ2-7,TRBV19,NA,CASSMGAGDYEQYF,TGTGCCAGTAGTATGGGGGCAGGGGACTACGAGCAGTACTTC
NA,TRBJ1-2,TRBV10-3,NA,CAISESGRLNGYTF,TGTGCCATCAGTGAGTCCGGCAGACTCAATGGCTACACCTTC
few,TRBJ1-3,TRBV7-6,TRBD1,CASSLAGRGPGNTIYF,TGTGCCAGCAGCTTAGCGGGCAGGGGGCCTGGAAACACCATATATTTT
few,TRBJ2-1,TRBV19,TRBD2,CASRLAGGPHEQFF,TGTGCCAGTCGACTAGCGGGGGGGCCCCATGAGCAGTTCTTC
NA,TRBJ1-4,TRBV2,NA,CASGSFSNEKLFF,TGTGCCAGCGGTTCGTTTTCTAATGAAAAACTGTTTTTT
many,TRBJ2-1,TRBV7-8,NA,CASSLGRGPTYNEQFF,TGTGCCAGCAGCTTGGGGAGGGGGCCAACCTACAATGAGCAGTTCTTC
NA,TRBJ2-5,TRBV7-9,NA,CASSRESDQETQYF,TGTGCCAGCAGCCGGGAAAGCGACCAAGAGACCCAGTACTTC
NA,TRBJ1-5,TRBV27,TRBD1,CASSPSGTGGQPQHF,TGTGCCAGCAGTCCCTCAGGGACAGGAGGACAGCCCCAGCATTTT